One T cell receptor (beta chain) is described in this entry. The target antigen is unknown. The authors amplified TCR beta CDR3 regions, and they did so from RNA transcripts for repertoire sequencing. The first round was an RT-PCR with HTBI primers, and the second round was a multiplex PCR. A single record per CDR3 protein comes from TCRdb applying MiXCR to the multiplex PCR reads. The sample has 300,000 to 400,000 distinct CDR3 sequences; 17% are singletons. The data stem from a study of Graves' ophthalmopathy and Graves' hyperthyroidism. Study observations and caveats: Ophthalmopathy progression prediction by the model yielded a sensitivity of more than 60% and a specificity of just over 72%. Most expanded clonotypes from thyroid (those above 0.001 frequency) were also found in blood. A model built from 13 signatures distinguished ophthalmopathy from stable hyperthyroidism with 87.88% sensitivity and around 78% specificity.

Germline values: CDR1 MNHEY, CDR2 SVGEGT. Deletions cut 5 bases from V and 7 bases from J, with 11 bases between. The CDR3 is 13 amino acids. The sequence was collected from an adult woman with stable Graves' hyperthyroidism. V and J are TRBV6-2 or TRBV6-3 and TRBJ2-2, with D perhaps being TRBD1 or TRBD2 (5 bases each). The sample comprised peripheral blood. The CDR3 loop is CASSQGTIGELFF. CDR3 DNA: TGTGCCAGCAGTCAAGGGACCATCGGGGAGCTGTTTTTT.